The sequence of this TCR beta chain was determined in a study of blood T cell repertoires in COVID-19. Study at large: The United States, Italy and Spain supplied acute and convalescent COVID-19 samples. PBMCs, B-cell-depleted T cells, or T cells were the source of the cDNA or gDNA that made up the material.

Per the authors' pipeline: Reference gene primer amplification yielded estimated nucleated cell counts. Assay: immunoSEQ multiplex PCR; the TCRdb copy retains only in-frame clones and omits some. V, J and clone size are those of that table, while D and trimming were read from the DNA. The sample lists around 470,000 clones, 85% to 90% occurring once. One Seattle source followed patients from active infection through their disease course. Germline V gene sequence: CDR1 LGHDT, CDR2 YNNKEL (reference sequence). With 4 bases clipped from V and 6 bases from J, the junction kept 14 bases outside the gene matches. The CDR3 is 16 amino acids.

The sample taken for sequencing was peripheral blood. This TCR was sampled from a man between 18 and 29 years old with COVID-19, enrolled during active disease. The chain combines TRBV3-1 (or the pseudogene TRBV3-2) with TRBJ2-7, with 8 nucleotides matching TRBD2. In nucleotides, the CDR3 is TGTGCCAGCAGCCTTTTCGGCGGGGGGAGCGGCGTCGAGCAGTACTTC. It yields the protein CASSLFGGGSGVEQYF.